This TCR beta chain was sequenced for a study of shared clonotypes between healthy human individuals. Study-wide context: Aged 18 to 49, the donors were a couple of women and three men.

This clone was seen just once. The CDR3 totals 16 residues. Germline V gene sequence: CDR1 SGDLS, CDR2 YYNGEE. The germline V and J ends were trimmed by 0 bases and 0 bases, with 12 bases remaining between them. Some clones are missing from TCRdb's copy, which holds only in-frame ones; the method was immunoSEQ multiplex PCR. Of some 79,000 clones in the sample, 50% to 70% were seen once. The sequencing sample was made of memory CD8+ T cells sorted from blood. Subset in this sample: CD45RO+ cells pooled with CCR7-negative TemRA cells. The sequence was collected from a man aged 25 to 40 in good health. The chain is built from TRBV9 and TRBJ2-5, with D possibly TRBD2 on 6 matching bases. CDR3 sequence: CASSVGGREYQETQYF. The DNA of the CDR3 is TGTGCCAGCAGCGTAGGAGGTCGGGAGTACCAAGAGACCCAGTACTTC.